This TCR beta chain was sequenced for a study of blood T cell repertoires in COVID-19. Across the whole study: Samples came from the United States, Italy and Spain, spanning acute and convalescent COVID-19.

CDR3 size: 15 residues. The V gene lost 4 bases and the J gene lost 5 bases, with 17 bases spanning the gap. CDR1 LNHDA and CDR2 SQIVND come from the germline V gene (reference sequence). Profiled with immunoSEQ multiplex PCR; TCRdb holds only in-frame clones, not every one. The sample yields fewer than 60,000 clones, over 65% seen once. The V and J genes are TRBV19 and TRBJ2-5, with D possibly matching TRBD1 (5 bases). This TCR was sampled from a man at least 80 years old with COVID-19, enrolled during active disease. The sequenced material came from peripheral blood. CDR3 DNA sequence: TGTGCCAGTAGTACAGGACACGGAAAGGGGGAGACCCAGTACTTC. Amino acids: CASSTGHGKGETQYF.